This T cell receptor (beta chain) is from a study of shared clonotypes between healthy human individuals. V lost 5 bases and J 8 bases, leaving 18 bases between the germline ends. CDR3 length equals 14 residues. Germline V gives CDR1 SEHNR, CDR2 FQNEAQ (reference sequence). Researchers partitioned CD4+ cells into CD45RA+ naive and CD45RA-negative memory subsets. Comment on this clone: The antigen remains undetermined.

Deep-level settings were used for running the assay. TCRdb's copy holds only in-frame clones and misses some; the assay was immunoSEQ multiplex PCR. In the table there are over a million clones, more than 60% of which are singletons. Study results and caveats: Depth was large, yet rarefaction showed that sorted-subset sequencing was incomplete.

The TCR originated in a man aged 18 to 30 in good health. The chain combines TRBV7-9 with TRBJ1-2; D possibly corresponds to TRBD1 (6 bases). The sample comprised memory CD4+ T cells sorted from blood. Indicated subset: CD45RA-negative fraction. As DNA, the CDR3 is TGTGCCAGCAGCCTTGACTTGGGGGCTCGGGGCTACACCTTC. Translating gives CASSLDLGARGYTF.